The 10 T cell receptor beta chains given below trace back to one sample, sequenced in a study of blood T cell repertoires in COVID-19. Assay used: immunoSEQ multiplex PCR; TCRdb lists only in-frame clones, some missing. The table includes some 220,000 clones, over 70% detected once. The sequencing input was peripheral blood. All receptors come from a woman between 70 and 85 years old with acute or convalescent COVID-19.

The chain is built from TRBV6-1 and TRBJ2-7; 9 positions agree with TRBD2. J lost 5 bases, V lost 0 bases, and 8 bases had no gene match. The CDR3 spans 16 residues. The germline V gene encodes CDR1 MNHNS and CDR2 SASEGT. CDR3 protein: CASSEALASGTHEQYV. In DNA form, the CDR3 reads TGTGCCAGCAGTGAAGCCCTGGCTAGCGGGACCCACGAGCAGTACGTC.

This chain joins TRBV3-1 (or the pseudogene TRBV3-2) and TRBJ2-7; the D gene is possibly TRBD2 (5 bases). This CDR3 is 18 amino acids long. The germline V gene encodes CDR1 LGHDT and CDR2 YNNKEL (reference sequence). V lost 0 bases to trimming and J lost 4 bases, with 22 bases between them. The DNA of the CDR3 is TGTGCCAGCAGCCAAGATATGCCTTTTCGGGGATCCCAATACGAGCAGTACTTC. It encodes CASSQDMPFRGSQYEQYF.

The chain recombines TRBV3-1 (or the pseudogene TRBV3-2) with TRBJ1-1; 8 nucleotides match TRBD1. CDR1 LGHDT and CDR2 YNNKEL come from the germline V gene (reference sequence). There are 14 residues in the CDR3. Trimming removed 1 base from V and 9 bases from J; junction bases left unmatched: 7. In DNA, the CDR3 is TGTGCCAGCAGCCAAGTGGCAGGGGGCGGGAAAGCTTTCTTT. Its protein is CASSQVAGGGKAFF.

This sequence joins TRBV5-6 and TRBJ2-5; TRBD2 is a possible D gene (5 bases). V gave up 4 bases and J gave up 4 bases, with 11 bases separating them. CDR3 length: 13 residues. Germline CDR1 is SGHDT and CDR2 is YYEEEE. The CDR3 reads CASSGAAGETQYF. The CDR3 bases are TGTGCCAGCAGCGGAGCGGCGGGAGAGACCCAGTACTTC.

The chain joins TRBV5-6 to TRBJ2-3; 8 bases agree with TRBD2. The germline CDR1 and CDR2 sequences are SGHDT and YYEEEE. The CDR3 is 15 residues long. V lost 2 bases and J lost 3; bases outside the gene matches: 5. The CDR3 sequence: CASSFAGGGTDTQYF. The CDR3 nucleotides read TGTGCCAGCAGCTTCGCGGGGGGAGGTACAGATACGCAGTATTTT. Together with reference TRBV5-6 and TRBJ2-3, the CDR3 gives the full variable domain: DAGVTQSPTHLIKTRGQQVTLRCSPKSGHDTVSWYQQALGQGPQFIFQYYEEEERQRGNFPDRFSGHQFPNYSSELNVNALLLGDSALYLCASSFAGGGTDTQYFGPGTRLTVL.

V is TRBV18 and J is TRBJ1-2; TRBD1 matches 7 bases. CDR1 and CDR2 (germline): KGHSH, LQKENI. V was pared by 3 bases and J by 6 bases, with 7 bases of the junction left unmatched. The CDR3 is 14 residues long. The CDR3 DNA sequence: TGTGCCAGCTCACCTGGGACAGAGATGGATGGCTACACCTTC. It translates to CASSPGTEMDGYTF.

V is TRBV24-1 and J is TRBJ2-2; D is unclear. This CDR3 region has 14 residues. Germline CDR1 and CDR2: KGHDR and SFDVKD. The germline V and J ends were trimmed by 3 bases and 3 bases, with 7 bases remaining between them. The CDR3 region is CATSDGPYTGELFF. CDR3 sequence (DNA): TGTGCCACCAGTGATGGGCCTTACACCGGGGAGCTGTTTTTT.

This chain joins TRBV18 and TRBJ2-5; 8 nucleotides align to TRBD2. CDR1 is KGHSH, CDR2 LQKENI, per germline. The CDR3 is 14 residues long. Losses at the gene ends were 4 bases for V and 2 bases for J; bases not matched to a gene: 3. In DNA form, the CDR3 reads TGTGCCAGCTCACTACTAGCGGCGCAAGAGACCCAGTACTTC. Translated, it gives CASSLLAAQETQYF.

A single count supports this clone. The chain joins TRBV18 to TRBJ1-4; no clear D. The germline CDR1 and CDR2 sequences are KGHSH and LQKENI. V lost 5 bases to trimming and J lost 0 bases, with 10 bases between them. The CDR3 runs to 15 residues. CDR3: CASSKQDATNEKLFF. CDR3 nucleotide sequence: TGTGCCAGCTCAAAACAAGATGCAACTAATGAAAAACTGTTTTTT. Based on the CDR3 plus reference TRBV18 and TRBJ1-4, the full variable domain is NAGVMQNPRHLVRRRGQEARLRCSPMKGHSHVYWYRQLPEEGLKFMVYLQKENIIDESGMPKERFSAEFPKEGPSILRIQQVVRGDSAAYFCASSKQDATNEKLFFGSGTQLSVL.

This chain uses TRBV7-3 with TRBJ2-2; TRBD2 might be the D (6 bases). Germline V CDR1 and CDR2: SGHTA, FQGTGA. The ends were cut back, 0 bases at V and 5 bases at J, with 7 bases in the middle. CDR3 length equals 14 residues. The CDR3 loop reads CASSLTRETGELFF. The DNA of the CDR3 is TGTGCCAGCAGCTTAACTCGGGAGACCGGGGAGCTGTTTTTT.